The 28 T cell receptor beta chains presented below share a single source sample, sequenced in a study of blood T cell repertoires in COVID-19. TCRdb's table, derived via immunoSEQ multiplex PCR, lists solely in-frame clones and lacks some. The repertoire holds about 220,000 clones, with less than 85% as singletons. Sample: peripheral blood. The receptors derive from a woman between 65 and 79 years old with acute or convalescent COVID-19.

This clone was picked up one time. The CDR3 loop reads CASSRRGQGHQKSIGELFF. The CDR3 nucleotides are TGTGCCAGCAGCCGGCGGGGACAGGGGCATCAGAAGTCAATCGGGGAGCTGTTTTTT. V is TRBV7-9 and J is TRBJ2-2; TRBD1 matches at 10 bases. The CDR3 is 19 residues long. Germline values: CDR1 SEHNR, CDR2 FQNEAQ (reference sequence). V lost 5 bases, J lost 7 bases, and 19 bases stayed unmatched. The full variable domain, completed using reference TRBV7-9 and TRBJ2-2, is DTGVSQNPRHKITKRGQNVTFRCDPISEHNRLYWYRQTLGQGPEFLTYFQNEAQLEKSRLLSDRFSAERPKGSFSTLEIQRTEQGDSAMYLCASSRRGQGHQKSIGELFFGEGSRLTVL.

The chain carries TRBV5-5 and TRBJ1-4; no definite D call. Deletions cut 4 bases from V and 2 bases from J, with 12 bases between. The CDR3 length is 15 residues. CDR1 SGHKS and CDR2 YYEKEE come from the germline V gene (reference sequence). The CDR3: CASSLQQWTNEKLFF. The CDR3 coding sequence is TGTGCCAGCAGCCTACAACAGTGGACTAATGAAAAACTGTTTTTT.

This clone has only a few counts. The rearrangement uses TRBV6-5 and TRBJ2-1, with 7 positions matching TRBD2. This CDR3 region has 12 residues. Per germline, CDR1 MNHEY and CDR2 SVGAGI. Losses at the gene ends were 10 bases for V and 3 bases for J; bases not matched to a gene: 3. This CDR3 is CAIGEGYNEQFF. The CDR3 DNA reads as TGTGCCATTGGGGAGGGCTACAATGAGCAGTTCTTC.

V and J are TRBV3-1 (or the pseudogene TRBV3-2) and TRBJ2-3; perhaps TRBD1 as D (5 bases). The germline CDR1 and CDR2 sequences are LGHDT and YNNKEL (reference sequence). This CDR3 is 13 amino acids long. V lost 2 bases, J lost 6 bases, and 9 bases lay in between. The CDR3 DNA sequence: TGTGCCAGCAGCCAACAGGGCGTGGATACGCAGTATTTT. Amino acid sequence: CASSQQGVDTQYF.

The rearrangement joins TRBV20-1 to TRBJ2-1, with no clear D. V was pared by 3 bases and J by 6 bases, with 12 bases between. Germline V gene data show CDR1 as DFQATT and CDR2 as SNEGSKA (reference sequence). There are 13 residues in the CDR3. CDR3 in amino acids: CSASGAYPNEQFF. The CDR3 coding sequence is TGCAGTGCTAGTGGCGCCTACCCCAATGAGCAGTTCTTC.

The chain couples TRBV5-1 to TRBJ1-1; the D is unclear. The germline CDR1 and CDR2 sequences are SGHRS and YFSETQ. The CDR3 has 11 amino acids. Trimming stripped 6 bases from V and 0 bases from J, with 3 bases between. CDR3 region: CASKLNTEAFF. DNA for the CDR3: TGCGCCAGCAAGCTGAACACTGAAGCTTTCTTT.

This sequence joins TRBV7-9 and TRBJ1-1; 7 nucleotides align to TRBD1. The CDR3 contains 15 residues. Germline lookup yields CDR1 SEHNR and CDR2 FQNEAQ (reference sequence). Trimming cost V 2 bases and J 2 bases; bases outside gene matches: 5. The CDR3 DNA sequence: TGTGCCAGCAGCTTAATGGGGACAGCTAACACTGAAGCTTTCTTT. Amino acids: CASSLMGTANTEAFF.

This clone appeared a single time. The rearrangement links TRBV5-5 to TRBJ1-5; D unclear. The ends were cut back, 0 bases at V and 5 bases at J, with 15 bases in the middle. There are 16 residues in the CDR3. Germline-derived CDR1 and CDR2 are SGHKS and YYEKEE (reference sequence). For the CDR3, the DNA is TGTGCCAGCAGCTTGGCCTGGAGGACGGTTGATCAGCCCCAGCATTTT. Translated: CASSLAWRTVDQPQHF. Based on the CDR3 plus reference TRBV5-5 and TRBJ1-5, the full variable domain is DAGVTQSPTHLIKTRGQQVTLRCSPISGHKSVSWYQQVLGQGPQFIFQYYEKEERGRGNFPDRFSARQFPNYSSELNVNALLLGDSALYLCASSLAWRTVDQPQHFGDGTRLSIL.

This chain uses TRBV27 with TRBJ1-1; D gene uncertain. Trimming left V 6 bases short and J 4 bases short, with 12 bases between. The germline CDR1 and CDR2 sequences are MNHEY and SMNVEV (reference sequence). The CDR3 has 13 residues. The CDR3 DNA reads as TGTGCCAGCAGGCGCGGAGGAGGCACTGAAGCTTTCTTT. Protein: CASRRGGGTEAFF.

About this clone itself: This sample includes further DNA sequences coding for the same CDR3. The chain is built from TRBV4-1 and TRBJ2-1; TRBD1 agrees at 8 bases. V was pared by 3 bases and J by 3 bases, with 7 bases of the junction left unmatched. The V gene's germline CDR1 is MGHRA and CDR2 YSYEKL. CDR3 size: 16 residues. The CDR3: CASSQPDRGLYNEQFF. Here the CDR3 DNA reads TGCGCCAGCAGCCAGCCAGACAGGGGACTCTACAATGAGCAGTTCTTC.

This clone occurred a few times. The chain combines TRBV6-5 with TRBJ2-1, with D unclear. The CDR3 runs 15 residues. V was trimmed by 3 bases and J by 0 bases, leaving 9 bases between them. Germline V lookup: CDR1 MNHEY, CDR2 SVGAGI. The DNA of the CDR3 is TGTGCCAGCAGTTATCAGTTAAGCTCCTACAATGAGCAGTTCTTC. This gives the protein CASSYQLSSYNEQFF.

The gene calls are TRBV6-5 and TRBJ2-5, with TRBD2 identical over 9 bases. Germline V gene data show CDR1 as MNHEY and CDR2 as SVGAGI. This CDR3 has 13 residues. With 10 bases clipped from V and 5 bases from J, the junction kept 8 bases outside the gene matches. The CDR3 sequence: CATSLAGGETQYF. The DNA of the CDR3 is TGTGCCACCTCACTGGCGGGGGGGGAGACCCAGTACTTC.

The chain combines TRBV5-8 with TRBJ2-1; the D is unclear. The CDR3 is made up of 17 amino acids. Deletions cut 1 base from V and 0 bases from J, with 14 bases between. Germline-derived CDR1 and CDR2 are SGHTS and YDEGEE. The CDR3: CASSLLWSLSSYNEQFF. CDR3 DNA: TGTGCCAGCAGCTTGCTATGGTCGTTAAGCTCCTACAATGAGCAGTTCTTC.

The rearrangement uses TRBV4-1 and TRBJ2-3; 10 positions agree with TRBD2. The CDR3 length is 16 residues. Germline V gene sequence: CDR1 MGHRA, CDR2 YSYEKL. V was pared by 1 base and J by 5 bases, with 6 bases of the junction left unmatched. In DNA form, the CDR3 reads TGCGCCAGCAGCCAAGCAGTAGCGGGGGGATTAGATACGCAGTATTTT. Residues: CASSQAVAGGLDTQYF.

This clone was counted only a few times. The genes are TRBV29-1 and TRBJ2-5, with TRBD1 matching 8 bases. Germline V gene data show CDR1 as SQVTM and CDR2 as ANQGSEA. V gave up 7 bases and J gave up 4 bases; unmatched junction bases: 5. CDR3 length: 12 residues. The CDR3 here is CSAGQGAETQYF. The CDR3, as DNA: TGCAGCGCCGGACAGGGAGCAGAGACCCAGTACTTC.

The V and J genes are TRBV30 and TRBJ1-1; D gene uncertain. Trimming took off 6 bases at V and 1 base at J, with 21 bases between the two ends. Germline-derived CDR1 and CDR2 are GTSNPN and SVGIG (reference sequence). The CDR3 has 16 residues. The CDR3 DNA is TGTGCCTGTCAAAGAGGGATGGGTATTACGAACACTGAAGCTTTCTTT. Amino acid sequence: CACQRGMGITNTEAFF. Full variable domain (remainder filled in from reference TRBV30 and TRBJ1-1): SQTIHQWPATLVQPVGSPLSLECTVEGTSNPNLYWYRQAAGRGLQLLFYSVGIGQISSEVPQNLSASRPQDRQFILSSKKLLLSDSGFYLCACQRGMGITNTEAFFGQGTRLTVV.

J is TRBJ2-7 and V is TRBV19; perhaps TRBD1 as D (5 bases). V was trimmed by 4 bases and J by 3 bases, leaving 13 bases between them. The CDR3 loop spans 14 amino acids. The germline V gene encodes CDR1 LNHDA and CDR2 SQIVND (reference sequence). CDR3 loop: CASSNPPDIYEQYF. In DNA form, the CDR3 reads TGTGCCAGTAGTAATCCTCCGGACATCTACGAGCAGTACTTC.

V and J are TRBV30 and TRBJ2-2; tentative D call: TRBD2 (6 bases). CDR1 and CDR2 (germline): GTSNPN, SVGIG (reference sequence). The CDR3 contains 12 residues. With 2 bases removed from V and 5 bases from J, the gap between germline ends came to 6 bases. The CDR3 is CAWSRGTGELFF. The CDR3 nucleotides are TGTGCCTGGAGTCGGGGGACCGGGGAGCTGTTTTTT.

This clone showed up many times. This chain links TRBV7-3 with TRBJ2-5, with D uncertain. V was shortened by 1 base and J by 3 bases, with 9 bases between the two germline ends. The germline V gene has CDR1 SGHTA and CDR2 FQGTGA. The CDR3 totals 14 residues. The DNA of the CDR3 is TGTGCCAGCAGCTTAAACAACCTGGAAGAGACCCAGTACTTC. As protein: CASSLNNLEETQYF.

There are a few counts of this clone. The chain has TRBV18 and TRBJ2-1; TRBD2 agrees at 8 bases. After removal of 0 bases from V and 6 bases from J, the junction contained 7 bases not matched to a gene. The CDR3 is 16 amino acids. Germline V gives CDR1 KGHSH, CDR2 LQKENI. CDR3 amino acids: CASSPPVGLVSNEQFF. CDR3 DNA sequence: TGTGCCAGCTCACCACCGGTGGGACTAGTCTCCAATGAGCAGTTCTTC.

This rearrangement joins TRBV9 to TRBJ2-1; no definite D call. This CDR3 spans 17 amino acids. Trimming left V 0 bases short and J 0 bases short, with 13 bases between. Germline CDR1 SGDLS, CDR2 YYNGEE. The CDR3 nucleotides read TGTGCCAGCAGCGTAGCCTCTAGTTATAGCTCCTACAATGAGCAGTTCTTC. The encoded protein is CASSVASSYSSYNEQFF.

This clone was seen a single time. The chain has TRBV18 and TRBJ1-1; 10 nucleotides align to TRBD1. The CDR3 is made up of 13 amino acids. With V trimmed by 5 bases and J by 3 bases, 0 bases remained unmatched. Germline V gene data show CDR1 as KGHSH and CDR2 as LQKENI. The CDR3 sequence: CASSGTGDTEAFF. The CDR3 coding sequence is TGTGCCAGCTCAGGGACAGGGGACACTGAAGCTTTCTTT.

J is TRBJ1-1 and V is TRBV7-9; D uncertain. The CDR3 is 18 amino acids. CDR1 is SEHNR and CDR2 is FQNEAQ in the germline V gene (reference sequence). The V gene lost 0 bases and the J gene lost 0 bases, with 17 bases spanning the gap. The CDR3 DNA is TGTGCCAGCAGCTTAGCTTGGTCCCGGAGAGACCTGAACACTGAAGCTTTCTTT. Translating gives CASSLAWSRRDLNTEAFF.

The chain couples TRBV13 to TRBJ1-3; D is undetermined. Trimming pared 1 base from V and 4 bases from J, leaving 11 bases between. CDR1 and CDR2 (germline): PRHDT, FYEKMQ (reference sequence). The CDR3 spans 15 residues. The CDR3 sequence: CASSLDGESGNTIYF. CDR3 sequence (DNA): TGTGCCAGCAGCTTAGATGGGGAGTCCGGAAACACCATATATTTT.

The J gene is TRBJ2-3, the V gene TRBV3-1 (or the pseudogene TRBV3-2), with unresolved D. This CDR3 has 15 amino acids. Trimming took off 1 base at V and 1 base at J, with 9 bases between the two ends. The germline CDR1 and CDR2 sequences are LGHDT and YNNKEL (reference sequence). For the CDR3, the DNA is TGTGCCAGCAGCCAAGGGAGTGTCGGCACAGATACGCAGTATTTT. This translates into CASSQGSVGTDTQYF.

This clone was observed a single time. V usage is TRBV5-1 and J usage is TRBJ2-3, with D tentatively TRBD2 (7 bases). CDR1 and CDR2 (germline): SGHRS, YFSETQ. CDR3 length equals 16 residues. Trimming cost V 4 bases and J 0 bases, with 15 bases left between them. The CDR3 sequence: CASSAGDKSSTDTQYF. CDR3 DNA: TGCGCCAGCAGCGCGGGGGACAAGTCTAGCACAGATACGCAGTATTTT.

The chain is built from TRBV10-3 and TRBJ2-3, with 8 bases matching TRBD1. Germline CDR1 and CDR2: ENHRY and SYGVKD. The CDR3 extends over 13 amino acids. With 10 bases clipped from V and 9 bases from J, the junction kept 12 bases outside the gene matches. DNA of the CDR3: TGTGCCAACATCGAGGATGACAGGGGAACGCAGTATTTT. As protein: CANIEDDRGTQYF.

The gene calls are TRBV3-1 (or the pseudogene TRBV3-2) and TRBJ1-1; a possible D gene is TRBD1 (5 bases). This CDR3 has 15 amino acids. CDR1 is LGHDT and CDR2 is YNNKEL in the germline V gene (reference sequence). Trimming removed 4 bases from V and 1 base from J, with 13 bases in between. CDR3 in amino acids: CASSLLATGNTEAFF. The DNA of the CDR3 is TGTGCCAGCAGCCTCCTCGCAACAGGGAACACTGAAGCTTTCTTT.